The T cell receptor (beta chain) under discussion was sequenced for a study of metastatic and nonmetastatic thyroid tumors. Study overall: Comparative analysis of repertoires was undertaken across blood and tumor or nodule tissue obtained from malignant and benign thyroid patients.

In regard to this clone: A much larger clone sits a single nucleotide away, making a read error possible.

TCRdb re-processed the PCR reads through MiXCR. Here the sample spans roughly 55,000 clones, around 15% being singletons. Nobody among the patients had been given any treatment before thyroid surgery. This clonotype was sampled from a male donor with papillary thyroid cancer or a benign thyroid nodule (not recorded which). Some clones in this sample may be carry-over from other donors' samples. Sequencing was carried out using blood.

This CDR3 reads CSASHLAGGETKYF. In nucleotides, the CDR3 is TGCAGTGCTTCCCATTTAGCGGGGGGAGAGACCAAGTACTTC. This chain uses TRBV20-1 with TRBJ2-5, with 10 positions matching TRBD2. In germline, CDR1 is DFQATT, CDR2 SNEGSKA (reference sequence). The CDR3 consists of 14 residues.